Each of the 10 T cell receptor beta chains below was sequenced from the same sample in a study of T cells after posttransplantation cyclophosphamide. Treatment was busulfan-fludarabine conditioning, a marrow graft, and cyclophosphamide on days +3 and +4. TCRdb keeps only in-frame clones here, not all; method: immunoSEQ multiplex PCR. The profile covers about 7,700 clones, none occurring a single time. This specimen was PBMCs, taken 94 days after allogeneic stem cell transplant with posttransplant cyclophosphamide. These receptors were collected from a female patient between 55 and 75 years old who received an allogeneic stem cell transplant from an unrelated donor, was CMV-positive, and had acute GVHD only. Some T cells may possibly be graft donor cells.

In its sample, this clone was seen many times. The rearrangement links TRBV4-3 to TRBJ1-4, with TRBD1 matching over 8 bases. The CDR3 extends over 16 amino acids. Germline V gives CDR1 LGHNA, CDR2 YSLEER. With V trimmed by 1 base and J by 5 bases, 6 bases remained unmatched. The CDR3 region has the DNA TGCGCCAGCAGCCAAGGGGGGAACAGGGGGAATGAAAAACTGTTTTTT. Its translation: CASSQGGNRGNEKLFF.

This clone was observed many times. The rearrangement joins TRBV5-1 to TRBJ2-1; 7 positions match TRBD2. The V gene end was trimmed by 6 bases and the J gene end by 6 bases; junction bases not matched to a gene: 12. Germline V lookup: CDR1 SGHRS, CDR2 YFSETQ. CDR3 length equals 15 residues. In DNA, the CDR3 is TGCGCCAGCACGGAGGTGGCGGGAGTCGCCAATGAGCAGTTCTTC. Amino acid sequence: CASTEVAGVANEQFF. The entire variable domain, with the rest obtained from reference TRBV5-1 and TRBJ2-1, is as follows: KAGVTQTPRYLIKTRGQQVTLSCSPISGHRSVSWYQQTPGQGLQFLFEYFSETQRNKGNFPGRFSGRQFSNSRSEMNVSTLELGDSALYLCASTEVAGVANEQFFGPGTRLTVL.

This clone was seen at least ten times. This chain links TRBV5-4 with TRBJ2-7; the match to TRBD2 covers 7 bases. The CDR3 covers 14 residues. V was pared by 0 bases and J by 3 bases, with 3 bases of the junction left unmatched. Germline V lookup: CDR1 SGHNT, CDR2 YYREEE (reference sequence). CDR3 coding DNA: TGTGCCAGCAGCTTGGTTACGGGGGGCTACGAGCAGTACTTC. This gives the protein CASSLVTGGYEQYF.

This clone is medium-sized by share. The chain uses TRBV19 and TRBJ1-1; TRBD1 might be the D (6 bases). This CDR3 spans 14 amino acids. The germline V gene encodes CDR1 LNHDA and CDR2 SQIVND (reference sequence). The V and J ends lost 5 bases and 4 bases respectively, with 14 bases between them. The CDR3: CASSGKQGVTEAFF. The CDR3 region has the DNA TGTGCCAGTAGTGGTAAACAGGGTGTCACTGAAGCTTTCTTT.

Many counts were recorded for this clone. This chain links TRBV6-5 with TRBJ2-1, with 11 bases matching TRBD1. The CDR3 contains 13 residues. Trimming took 2 bases from V and 12 from J; bases not matched to a gene: 3. Looked up from germline, CDR1 is MNHEY and CDR2 is SVGAGI. As DNA, the CDR3 is TGTGCCAGCAGTTACGGGACAGGGGGAGGGCAGTTCTTC. Protein product: CASSYGTGGGQFF.

The table lists this clone with many counts. Here the CDR3 DNA reads TGTGCCAGCAGCCGCCGGGACAGGGAGATTTCACCCCTCCACTTT. It encodes CASSRRDREISPLHF. The chain joins TRBV13 to TRBJ1-6, with TRBD1 matching 9 bases. Germline trimming cut 5 bases from V and 9 bases from J; bases unmatched to any gene: 8. CDR1 is PRHDT, CDR2 FYEKMQ, per germline (reference sequence). This CDR3 region has 15 residues.

This clone was counted at least ten times. The chain couples TRBV27 to TRBJ2-1, with D maybe TRBD2 (6 bases). V gave up 5 bases and J gave up 3 bases, with 11 bases separating them. The CDR3 is 14 amino acids. CDR1 and CDR2 (germline): MNHEY, SMNVEV (reference sequence). The DNA for the CDR3 is TGTGCCAGCAGTGGGAATAGCGGCTACAATGAGCAGTTCTTC. Translating it yields CASSGNSGYNEQFF.

The chain joins TRBV4-1 to TRBJ2-5, with 8 bases that match TRBD2. The CDR3 totals 18 residues. Germline CDR1 reads MGHRA; CDR2 reads YSYEKL. The V gene end was trimmed by 1 base and the J gene end by 2 bases; junction bases not matched to a gene: 12. CDR3 loop: CASSQANLGAGGQETQYF. In nucleotides, the CDR3 is TGCGCCAGCAGCCAAGCCAACCTCGGGGCGGGGGGTCAAGAGACCCAGTACTTC.

This clone has ten or more counts. The gene calls are TRBV4-1 and TRBJ2-7; tentatively, D is TRBD2 (6 bases). Germline lookup yields CDR1 MGHRA and CDR2 YSYEKL. V was trimmed by 0 bases and J by 3 bases, leaving 12 bases between them. This CDR3 is 15 amino acids long. The CDR3 region is CASSQEWGTLYEQYF. CDR3 nucleotide sequence: TGCGCCAGCAGCCAAGAGTGGGGGACTCTCTACGAGCAGTACTTC.

This clone appeared a few times. V is TRBV24-1 and J is TRBJ2-1; 8 nucleotides align to TRBD1. CDR1 is KGHDR and CDR2 is SFDVKD in the germline V gene. The CDR3 has 14 amino acids. V lost 10 bases, J lost 5 bases, and 9 bases stayed unmatched. CDR3 sequence reads: CATTGTGINNEQFF. In nucleotides, the CDR3 is TGTGCCACTACCGGGACAGGCATTAACAATGAGCAGTTCTTC.